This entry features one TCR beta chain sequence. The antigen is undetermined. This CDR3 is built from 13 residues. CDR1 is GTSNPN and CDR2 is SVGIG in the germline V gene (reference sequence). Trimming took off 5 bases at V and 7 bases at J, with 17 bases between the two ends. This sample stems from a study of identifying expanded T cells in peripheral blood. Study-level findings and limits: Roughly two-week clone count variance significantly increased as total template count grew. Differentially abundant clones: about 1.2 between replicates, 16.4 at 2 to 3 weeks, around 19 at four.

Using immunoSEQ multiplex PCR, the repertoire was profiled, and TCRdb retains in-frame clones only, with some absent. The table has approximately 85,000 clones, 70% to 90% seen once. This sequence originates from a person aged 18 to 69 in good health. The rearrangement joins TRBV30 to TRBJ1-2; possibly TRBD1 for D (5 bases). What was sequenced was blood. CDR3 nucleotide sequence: TGTGCCTGGGACCGGGGGACGCAGGCTGGCTACACCTTC. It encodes CAWDRGTQAGYTF.